The clone carrying this TCR beta chain was observed at least ten times. Germline V gene lookup returns CDR1 MNHEY and CDR2 SVGAGI. There are 12 residues in the CDR3. V was pared by 8 bases and J by 3 bases, with 4 bases of the junction left unmatched. After constant-region reverse-primer amplification, full-length variable regions underwent semi-nested PCR with Nested Universal Primer A. One entry per CDR3 protein results from TCRdb running MiXCR on the 5' RACE reads. Among about 32,000 distinct CDR3 sequences listed, roughly 25% were seen once. The V gene is TRBV6-5, the J gene TRBJ2-7, with 7 bases matching TRBD1. The source material was memory CD4+ T cells sorted from blood. Stated subset: memory CD4+ T cells, CD4+CD45RO+CD25-. This clonotype originated in a female donor with breast cancer. The CDR3 here is CASRDSYYEQYF. Written as DNA, the CDR3 is TGTGCCAGCCGGGACAGCTACTACGAGCAGTACTTC.